Following are 30 T cell receptor beta chains from one sample sequenced in a study of blood T cell repertoires in COVID-19. Sequencing was performed with immunoSEQ multiplex PCR; in TCRdb, only in-frame clones are kept and a portion is missing. This table has about 33,000 clones, approximately 91% appearing once. The sequencing sample was made of peripheral blood. All receptors derive from an elderly woman with active or convalescent COVID-19.

The gene calls are TRBV5-4 and TRBJ2-1, with 7 bases identical to TRBD2. The CDR3 is 13 amino acids. Germline V lookup: CDR1 SGHNT, CDR2 YYREEE (reference sequence). V shed 5 bases, J shed 9 bases, and the junction held 8 bases outside the gene matches. The CDR3 region is CASSSAGPSEQFF. DNA for the CDR3: TGTGCCAGCAGTTCAGCGGGGCCCAGTGAGCAGTTCTTC.

This clone was counted a single time. The rearrangement links TRBV19 to TRBJ1-1; maybe TRBD1 (6 bases). Per germline, CDR1 LNHDA and CDR2 SQIVND (reference sequence). V gave up 5 bases and J gave up 3 bases, with 25 bases separating them. The CDR3 covers 18 residues. CDR3 loop: CASSVRGPVQGLDTEAFF. The CDR3 DNA reads as TGTGCCAGTAGTGTCCGGGGTCCGGTCCAGGGGCTGGACACTGAAGCTTTCTTT.

CDR3 DNA: TGTGCCAGCAGCTTACAGGGCGTGAATTCACCCCTCCACTTT. This encodes CASSLQGVNSPLHF. The V and J genes are TRBV5-4 and TRBJ1-6; D possibly corresponds to TRBD1 (6 bases). Germline values: CDR1 SGHNT, CDR2 YYREEE (reference sequence). Trimming removed 2 bases at V and 7 bases at J, with 10 bases between. This CDR3 is 14 amino acids long.

J is TRBJ1-3 and V is TRBV2, with D possibly TRBD1 on 6 matching bases. Germline V CDR1 and CDR2: SNHLY, FYNNEI. Between the trimmed V and J ends, which lost 8 bases and 0 bases, there was a span of 11 bases. CDR3 length: 14 residues. CDR3 nucleotide sequence: TGTGCCAGCGGACAGACAGGCTCTGGAAACACCATATATTTT. Protein product: CASGQTGSGNTIYF. Looking up the rest from reference TRBV2 and TRBJ1-3 gives the full variable domain: EPEVTQTPSHQVTQMGQEVILRCVPISNHLYFYWYRQILGQKVEFLVSFYNNEISEKSEIFDDQFSVERPDGSNFTLKIRSTKLEDSAMYFCASGQTGSGNTIYFGEGSWLTVV.

J is TRBJ2-5 and V is TRBV5-1, with 7 nucleotides matching TRBD1. Germline values: CDR1 SGHRS, CDR2 YFSETQ. The CDR3 has 15 residues. The ends lost 5 bases at V and 2 bases at J; junction bases unmatched: 9. CDR3 bases: TGCGCCAGCAGGGAACAGGGGAACCGGCAAGAGACCCAGTACTTC. Amino acids: CASREQGNRQETQYF. Looking up the rest from reference TRBV5-1 and TRBJ2-5 gives the full variable domain: KAGVTQTPRYLIKTRGQQVTLSCSPISGHRSVSWYQQTPGQGLQFLFEYFSETQRNKGNFPGRFSGRQFSNSRSEMNVSTLELGDSALYLCASREQGNRQETQYFGPGTRLLVL.

The V call is TRBV27, the J call TRBJ2-3; D call uncertain. V shed 2 bases and J shed 3 bases, with 12 bases lying between them. The CDR3 covers 15 residues. The germline V gene encodes CDR1 MNHEY and CDR2 SMNVEV (reference sequence). CDR3 nucleotide sequence: TGTGCCAGCAGTTTAGCCCCATCTAGGACAGATACGCAGTATTTT. Translation: CASSLAPSRTDTQYF.

The chain couples TRBV3-1 (or the pseudogene TRBV3-2) to TRBJ2-7, with 10 bases matching TRBD2. From germline, CDR1 is LGHDT and CDR2 YNNKEL (reference sequence). The CDR3 is 15 residues long. Germline trimming cut 5 bases from V and 0 bases from J; bases unmatched to any gene: 4. In DNA form, the CDR3 reads TGTGCCAGCAGCTCCAGCGGGGGGGCCTCCTACGAGCAGTACTTC. This sequence encodes CASSSSGGASYEQYF.

The genes are TRBV2 and TRBJ1-1; D unclear. CDR3 size: 15 residues. Germline V lookup: CDR1 SNHLY, CDR2 FYNNEI. V shed 1 base and J shed 5 bases, with 14 bases lying between them. This CDR3 reads CASSEERVVVTEAFF. CDR3 DNA sequence: TGTGCCAGCAGTGAAGAACGGGTGGTAGTAACTGAAGCTTTCTTT.

Only one count was recorded for this clone. V gene TRBV5-4 combines with J gene TRBJ2-5; D perhaps matches TRBD2 (7 bases). With 6 bases removed from V and 5 bases from J, the gap between germline ends came to 17 bases. The CDR3 sequence is 14 residues long. Germline V gene sequence: CDR1 SGHNT, CDR2 YYREEE (reference sequence). CDR3 DNA: TGTGCCAGCACCCTCGCGGGGGCCCGGGAGACCCAGTACTTC. Translating gives CASTLAGARETQYF. The full variable domain, in which reference TRBV5-4 and TRBJ2-5 provide the parts outside the CDR3, is ETGVTQSPTHLIKTRGQQVTLRCSSQSGHNTVSWYQQALGQGPQFIFQYYREEENGRGNFPPRFSGLQFPNYSSELNVNALELDDSALYLCASTLAGARETQYFGPGTRLLVL.

The rearrangement uses TRBV30 and TRBJ2-7; TRBD2 matches 8 bases. The germline V gene encodes CDR1 GTSNPN and CDR2 SVGIG (reference sequence). The CDR3 totals 14 residues. The J segment lost 4 bases and the V segment lost 6 bases, leaving 11 bases of the junction unmatched. The CDR3 spells CACKRGPNPYEQYF. CDR3 DNA sequence: TGTGCCTGCAAGCGGGGGCCAAATCCTTACGAGCAGTACTTC.

The chain is built from TRBV2 and TRBJ2-6; D may be TRBD1 (5 bases). In germline, CDR1 is SNHLY, CDR2 FYNNEI. CDR3 length: 16 residues. V lost 3 bases, J lost 0 bases, and 9 bases lay in between. CDR3 DNA: TGTGCCAGCAGTGAGACAGACTTCTCTGGGGCCAACGTCCTGACTTTC. Protein product: CASSETDFSGANVLTF.

This clone was recorded only once. V is TRBV5-1 and J is TRBJ1-4; 9 nucleotides match TRBD1. V shed 2 bases, J shed 4 bases, and the junction held 3 bases outside the gene matches. The CDR3 extends over 15 amino acids. Germline V lookup: CDR1 SGHRS, CDR2 YFSETQ. CDR3 DNA sequence: TGCGCCAGCAGCTTAACGGGACAGGGTAATGAAAAACTGTTTTTT. It specifies CASSLTGQGNEKLFF.

The CDR3 reads CASSLAGEMVGNTIYF. CDR3 in DNA: TGCGCCAGCAGCTTGGCAGGGGAAATGGTTGGGAACACCATATATTTT. The chain links TRBV5-1 to TRBJ1-3, with D maybe TRBD1 (6 bases). V dropped 0 bases and J dropped 7 bases, with 17 bases sitting between them. The CDR3 sequence is 16 residues long. The germline gives CDR1 SGHRS, CDR2 YFSETQ.

This rearrangement joins TRBV4-1 to TRBJ2-7; 9 bases are a match to TRBD2. CDR1 is MGHRA and CDR2 is YSYEKL in the germline V gene. CDR3 size: 20 residues. J lost 3 bases, V lost 0 bases, and 18 bases had no gene match. The CDR3 sequence: CASSQDLASGAAGGVYEQYF. The CDR3 DNA reads as TGCGCCAGCAGCCAAGATTTGGCTAGCGGGGCCGCCGGGGGGGTCTACGAGCAGTACTTC.

The chain joins TRBV27 to TRBJ2-2; possibly TRBD2 for D (6 bases). The V gene lost 7 bases and the J gene lost 0 bases, with 15 bases spanning the gap. The germline gives CDR1 MNHEY, CDR2 SMNVEV (reference sequence). The CDR3 sequence is 16 residues long. CDR3 nucleotide sequence: TGTGCCAGCACAAAGTACTCGGGGGCGAACACCGGGGAGCTGTTTTTT. The encoded protein is CASTKYSGANTGELFF.

J is TRBJ1-1 and V is TRBV19; D might be TRBD1 (5 bases). The V and J ends lost 6 bases and 1 base respectively, with 9 bases between them. The germline CDR1 and CDR2 sequences are LNHDA and SQIVND (reference sequence). The CDR3 is 13 amino acids. CDR3 protein: CASRKQANTEAFF. CDR3 nucleotide sequence: TGTGCCAGTAGGAAACAGGCGAACACTGAAGCTTTCTTT.

The chain has TRBV5-1 and TRBJ2-2, with 8 positions matching TRBD1. Looked up from germline, CDR1 is SGHRS and CDR2 is YFSETQ. With V trimmed by 1 base and J by 0 bases, 2 bases remained unmatched. The CDR3 contains 16 residues. The CDR3 here is CASSLQDRANTGELFF. As DNA, the CDR3 is TGCGCCAGCAGCTTGCAGGACAGGGCGAACACCGGGGAGCTGTTTTTT.

The rearrangement uses TRBV5-4 and TRBJ2-3; TRBD2 matches at 11 bases. V shed 3 bases, J shed 0 bases, and the junction held 3 bases outside the gene matches. Germline V lookup: CDR1 SGHNT, CDR2 YYREEE (reference sequence). The CDR3 is made up of 16 amino acids. The CDR3, as DNA: TGTGCCAGCAGCTCCCTAGCGGGGGGCAGCACAGATACGCAGTATTTT. Protein sequence: CASSSLAGGSTDTQYF.

The chain couples TRBV7-2 to TRBJ1-5, with D perhaps matching TRBD1 (6 bases). Germline V gene lookup returns CDR1 SGHTA and CDR2 FQGNSA. V lost 3 bases, J lost 1 base, and 19 bases lay in between. CDR3 size: 18 residues. Here the CDR3 DNA reads TGTGCCAGCAGCTTCTCTCGCAGGGGATTGCGGAGCAATCAGCCCCAGCATTTT. This translates into CASSFSRRGLRSNQPQHF.

V and J are TRBV27 and TRBJ1-5, with 8 bases that match TRBD1. Per the germline V gene, CDR1 is MNHEY and CDR2 is SMNVEV (reference sequence). CDR3 length: 15 residues. With 7 bases clipped from V and 0 bases from J, the junction kept 5 bases outside the gene matches. The DNA of the CDR3 is TGTGCCAGCACCAGGACAGGGAATAGCAATCAGCCCCAGCATTTT. Its translation: CASTRTGNSNQPQHF.

The chain has TRBV7-9 and TRBJ2-3; D ambiguous. This CDR3 is built from 12 residues. V lost 3 bases and J 7 bases, leaving 8 bases between the germline ends. Germline CDR1 reads SEHNR; CDR2 reads FQNEAQ (reference sequence). Here the CDR3 reads CASSFPLNTQYF. The CDR3, as DNA: TGTGCCAGCAGCTTTCCCCTAAATACGCAGTATTTT.

The chain employs TRBV29-1 and TRBJ2-7; TRBD1 is a possible D gene (6 bases). CDR1 is SQVTM and CDR2 is ANQGSEA in the germline V gene. V lost 0 bases and J 4 bases, leaving 10 bases between the germline ends. The length of the CDR3 is 13 residues. The CDR3 loop is CSVEDWQGYEQYF. DNA for the CDR3: TGCAGCGTTGAAGATTGGCAGGGGTACGAGCAGTACTTC.

This clone was detected a few times. The V and J genes are TRBV4-1 and TRBJ1-1; tentative D call: TRBD1 (6 bases). V was pared by 0 bases and J by 5 bases, with 19 bases between. The CDR3 is made up of 17 amino acids. Germline V gene lookup returns CDR1 MGHRA and CDR2 YSYEKL. The CDR3 is CASSQESAQGMVTEAFF. Written as DNA, the CDR3 is TGCGCCAGCAGCCAAGAGAGTGCGCAGGGGATGGTGACTGAAGCTTTCTTT.

This clone was observed a handful of times. This chain joins TRBV2 and TRBJ1-4; no clear D gene. With 5 bases removed from V and 8 bases from J, the gap between germline ends came to 12 bases. Germline V gene lookup returns CDR1 SNHLY and CDR2 FYNNEI. CDR3 size: 13 residues. CDR3 sequence (DNA): TGTGCCAGCAGTTCCTGGCCGGGAGAAAAACTGTTTTTT. Amino acid sequence: CASSSWPGEKLFF.

The chain links TRBV27 to TRBJ1-2; the D is unclear. V lost 4 bases and J lost 4, with 10 bases in between. CDR3 length equals 13 residues. Germline CDR1 MNHEY, CDR2 SMNVEV (reference sequence). The CDR3 spells CASSSRDGYGYTF. In DNA, the CDR3 is TGTGCCAGCAGTTCGAGGGATGGCTATGGCTACACCTTC.

This chain uses TRBV6-2 or TRBV6-3 with TRBJ1-5; TRBD1 matches at 7 bases. CDR3 length: 15 residues. With 6 bases clipped from V and 1 base from J, the junction kept 6 bases outside the gene matches. Germline lookup yields CDR1 MNHEY and CDR2 SVGEGT. CDR3 region: CASSSTGNSNQPQHF. CDR3 in DNA: TGTGCCAGCAGCTCGACAGGGAACAGCAATCAGCCCCAGCATTTT.

The chain has TRBV6-5 and TRBJ2-7; 8 bases match TRBD1. V lost 4 bases and J lost 2; bases outside the gene matches: 4. The CDR3 totals 14 residues. Germline V CDR1 and CDR2: MNHEY, SVGAGI. The CDR3 DNA is TGTGCCAGCAGTTTTTCGACAGGGGCCTACGAGCAGTACTTC. This encodes CASSFSTGAYEQYF.

This clone ranks as medium-sized. The rearrangement uses TRBV3-1 (or the pseudogene TRBV3-2) and TRBJ2-5; D gene unclear. Germline assignment: CDR1 LGHDT and CDR2 YNNKEL (reference sequence). The CDR3 totals 16 residues. Trimming left V 0 bases short and J 4 bases short, with 15 bases between. The CDR3 reads CASSQDKFGGLETQYF. CDR3 nucleotide sequence: TGTGCCAGCAGCCAAGATAAGTTCGGCGGTTTAGAGACCCAGTACTTC.

This rearrangement joins TRBV30 to TRBJ2-1; 8 positions agree with TRBD1. Germline V gene lookup returns CDR1 GTSNPN and CDR2 SVGIG (reference sequence). The CDR3 sequence is 14 residues long. V dropped 0 bases and J dropped 14; count of bases not matched to a gene: 12. CDR3 coding DNA: TGTGCCTGGAGTGTATCCCGGGACAGGTCAGGGGAGTTCTTC. Translating gives CAWSVSRDRSGEFF. Full variable domain (remainder filled in from reference TRBV30 and TRBJ2-1): SQTIHQWPATLVQPVGSPLSLECTVEGTSNPNLYWYRQAAGRGLQLLFYSVGIGQISSEVPQNLSASRPQDRQFILSSKKLLLSDSGFYLCAWSVSRDRSGEFFGPGTRLTVL.

Only a few counts were recorded for this clone. The genes are TRBV7-9 and TRBJ2-1; TRBD1 might be the D (5 bases). The V end was cut by 7 bases, the J end by 7 bases, with 17 bases between. This CDR3 has 14 amino acids. In germline, CDR1 is SEHNR, CDR2 FQNEAQ (reference sequence). The CDR3 bases are TGTGCCAGCACGCCCGGGTCAGGGCGGAATGAGCAGTTCTTC. Translating gives CASTPGSGRNEQFF.